This T cell receptor beta chain was identified in a study of metastatic and nonmetastatic thyroid tumors (dated by TCRdb to the early 2020s). Notes on the research overall: The researchers compared repertoires between peripheral blood samples and tumor or nodule tissue samples from patients with malignant or benign thyroid disease. Beyond this particular receptor, the publication reports: In both blood and tumor samples, TCR beta diversity was reported to be significantly higher in malignant tumors than in benign nodules.

Library preparation employed PCR. Instrument used: Illumina HiSeq 4000. High-throughput sequencing was used to profile the CDR3 region of the TCR beta-chain in every patient. Regarding the original processing steps: A classifier to discriminate distant-metastatic papillary thyroid cancer patients was built from CDR3 differences across clinicopathological groups. The Shannon index was used to assess repertoire diversity, and the Morisita-Horn index was used to assess tumor-blood repertoire similarity. The raw public data were reprocessed by TCRdb itself: fastp quality trimming at Q25, MiXCR clonotype calling, in-frame beta chains only. These V and J calls rely on TCRdb rather than the paper's analysis. This sample is represented by roughly 25,000 clones; around a fifth of them were singletons. In total, the top ten clones hold about 30% of the sample. This clone was counted ten times or more. Its antigen is currently not known. Base qualities were left out, and no much larger clone turns up one base away.

Before undergoing thyroid surgery, none of the patients had been given any kind of treatment. Using T-cell receptor beta sequencing, the study looked back at clinical samples from patients collected from about 2011 to 2019. From its cysteine to its phenylalanine, the CDR3 spans 13 amino acids. The DNA shown is the 39-base CDR3, in frame from base 1. CDR1 and CDR2, per the germline V gene, are SGHNT and YENEEA. V was cut back by 3 bases and J by 0 bases, leaving a gap of 5 bases between them. The TCR originated in a male donor with papillary thyroid cancer or a benign thyroid nodule (not recorded which). Some clones in this sample may be carry-over from other donors' samples. Sequencing was carried out using blood. The chain was built from TRBV11-3 and TRBJ1-1; the D segment cannot be called with confidence. The nucleotides are TGTGCCAGCAGCTTCGCGGTGAACACTGAAGCTTTCTTT. This translates into CASSFAVNTEAFF.